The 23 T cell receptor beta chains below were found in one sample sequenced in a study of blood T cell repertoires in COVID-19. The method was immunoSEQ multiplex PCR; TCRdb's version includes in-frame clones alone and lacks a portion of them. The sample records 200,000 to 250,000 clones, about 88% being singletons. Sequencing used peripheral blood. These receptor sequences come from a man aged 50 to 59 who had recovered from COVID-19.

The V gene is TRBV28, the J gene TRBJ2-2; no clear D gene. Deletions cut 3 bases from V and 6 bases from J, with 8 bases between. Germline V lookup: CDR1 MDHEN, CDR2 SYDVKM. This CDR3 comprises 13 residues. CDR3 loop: CASSFVLSGELFF. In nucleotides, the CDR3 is TGTGCCAGCAGTTTCGTGTTGTCCGGGGAGCTGTTTTTT.

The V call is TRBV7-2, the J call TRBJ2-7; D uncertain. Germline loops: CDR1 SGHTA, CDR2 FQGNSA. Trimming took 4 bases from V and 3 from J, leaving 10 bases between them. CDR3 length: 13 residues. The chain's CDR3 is CASSSPPLYEQYF. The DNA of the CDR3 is TGTGCCAGCAGCTCCCCCCCCCTCTACGAGCAGTACTTC.

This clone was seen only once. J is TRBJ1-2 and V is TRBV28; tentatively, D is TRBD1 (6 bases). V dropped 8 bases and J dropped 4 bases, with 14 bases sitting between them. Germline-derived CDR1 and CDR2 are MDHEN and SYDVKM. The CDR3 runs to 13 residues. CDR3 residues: CASGRQAGYGYTF. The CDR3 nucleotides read TGTGCCAGCGGTCGACAGGCAGGCTATGGCTACACCTTC.

The CDR3: CASSQETSFSSYNEQFF. The CDR3 nucleotides read TGTGCCAGCAGCCAAGAAACTAGCTTTAGCTCCTACAATGAGCAGTTCTTC. This chain links TRBV3-1 (or the pseudogene TRBV3-2) with TRBJ2-1; D may be TRBD2 (6 bases). The CDR3 totals 17 residues. Per germline, CDR1 LGHDT and CDR2 YNNKEL (reference sequence). Trimming shortened V by 0 bases and J by 0 bases, and 12 bases separated the two germline ends.

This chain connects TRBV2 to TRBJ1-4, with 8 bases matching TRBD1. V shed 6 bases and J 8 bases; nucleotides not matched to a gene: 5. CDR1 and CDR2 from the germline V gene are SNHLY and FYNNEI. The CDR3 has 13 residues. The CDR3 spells CASRRQGFEKLFF. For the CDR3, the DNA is TGTGCCAGCAGAAGACAGGGGTTCGAAAAACTGTTTTTT.

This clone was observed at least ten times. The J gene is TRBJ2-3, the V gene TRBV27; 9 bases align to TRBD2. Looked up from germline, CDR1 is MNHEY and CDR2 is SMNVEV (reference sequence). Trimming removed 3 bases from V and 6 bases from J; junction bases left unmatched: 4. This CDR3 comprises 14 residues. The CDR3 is CASSFVAGVDTQYF. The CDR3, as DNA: TGTGCCAGCAGTTTCGTAGCGGGAGTTGATACGCAGTATTTT.

The CDR3, as DNA: TGTGCCAGCAGCTATTCGACTAGCACAGATACGCAGTATTTT. Protein sequence: CASSYSTSTDTQYF. The chain carries TRBV5-4 and TRBJ2-3, with no clear D. V was trimmed by 3 bases and J by 0 bases, leaving 8 bases between them. Germline V gene data show CDR1 as SGHNT and CDR2 as YYREEE (reference sequence). The CDR3 is 14 amino acids. The variable domain in full, with the rest retrieved from reference TRBV5-4 and TRBJ2-3, is ETGVTQSPTHLIKTRGQQVTLRCSSQSGHNTVSWYQQALGQGPQFIFQYYREEENGRGNFPPRFSGLQFPNYSSELNVNALELDDSALYLCASSYSTSTDTQYFGPGTRLTVL.

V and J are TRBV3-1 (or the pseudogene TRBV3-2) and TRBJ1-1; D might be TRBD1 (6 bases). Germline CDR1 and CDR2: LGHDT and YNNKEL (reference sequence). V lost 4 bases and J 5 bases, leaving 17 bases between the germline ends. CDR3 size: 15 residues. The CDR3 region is CASSRLGAAGTEAFF. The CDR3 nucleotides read TGTGCCAGCAGCCGTCTGGGGGCAGCGGGGACTGAAGCTTTCTTT.

As DNA, the CDR3 is TGTGCCTGGAGTGGACAAAGAAGACAGTTCACAGATACGCAGTATTTT. Amino acids: CAWSGQRRQFTDTQYF. This chain joins TRBV30 and TRBJ2-3, with D perhaps TRBD1 (5 bases). Trimming left V 1 base short and J 2 bases short, with 16 bases between. The germline V gene has CDR1 GTSNPN and CDR2 SVGIG (reference sequence). The CDR3 consists of 16 residues. The full variable domain, with the rest looked up from reference TRBV30 and TRBJ2-3, is SQTIHQWPATLVQPVGSPLSLECTVEGTSNPNLYWYRQAAGRGLQLLFYSVGIGQISSEVPQNLSASRPQDRQFILSSKKLLLSDSGFYLCAWSGQRRQFTDTQYFGPGTRLTVL.

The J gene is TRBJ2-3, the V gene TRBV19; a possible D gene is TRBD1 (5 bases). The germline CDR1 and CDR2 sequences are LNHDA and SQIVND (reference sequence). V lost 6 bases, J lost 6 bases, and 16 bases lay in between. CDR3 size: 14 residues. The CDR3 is CASSVFRAADTQYF. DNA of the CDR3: TGTGCCAGTAGCGTATTCAGGGCCGCGGATACGCAGTATTTT.

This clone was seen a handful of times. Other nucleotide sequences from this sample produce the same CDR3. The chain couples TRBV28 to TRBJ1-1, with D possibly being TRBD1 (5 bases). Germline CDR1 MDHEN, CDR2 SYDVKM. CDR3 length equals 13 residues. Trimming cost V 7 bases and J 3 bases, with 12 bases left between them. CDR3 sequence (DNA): TGTGCCAGCATTCGGGGCGGGGACACTGAAGCTTTCTTT. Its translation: CASIRGGDTEAFF. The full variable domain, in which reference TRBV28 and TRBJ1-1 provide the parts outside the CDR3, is DVKVTQSSRYLVKRTGEKVFLECVQDMDHENMFWYRQDPGLGLRLIYFSYDVKMKEKGDIPEGYSVSREKKERFSLILESASTNQTSMYLCASIRGGDTEAFFGQGTRLTVV.

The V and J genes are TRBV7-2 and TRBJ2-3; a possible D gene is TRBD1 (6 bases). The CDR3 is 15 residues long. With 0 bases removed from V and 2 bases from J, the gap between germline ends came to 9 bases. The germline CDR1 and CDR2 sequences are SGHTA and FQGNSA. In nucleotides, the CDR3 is TGTGCCAGCAGCTTAGCTGGGGGCGTCACAGATACGCAGTATTTT. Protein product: CASSLAGGVTDTQYF.

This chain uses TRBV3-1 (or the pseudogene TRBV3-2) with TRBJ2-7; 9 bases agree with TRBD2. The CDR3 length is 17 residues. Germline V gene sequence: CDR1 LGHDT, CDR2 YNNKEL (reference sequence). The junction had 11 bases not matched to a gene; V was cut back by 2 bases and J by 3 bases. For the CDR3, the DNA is TGTGCCAGCAGCCAAACGTCTAGCGGGATAAAAATCTACGAGCAGTACTTC. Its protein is CASSQTSSGIKIYEQYF.

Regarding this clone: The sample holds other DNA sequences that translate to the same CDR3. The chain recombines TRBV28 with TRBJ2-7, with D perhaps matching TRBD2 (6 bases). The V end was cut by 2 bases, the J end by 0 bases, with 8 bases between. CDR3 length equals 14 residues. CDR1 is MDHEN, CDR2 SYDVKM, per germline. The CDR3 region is CASSLAGSSYEQYF. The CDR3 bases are TGTGCCAGCAGTTTAGCGGGGAGCTCCTACGAGCAGTACTTC. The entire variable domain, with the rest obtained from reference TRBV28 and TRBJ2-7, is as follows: DVKVTQSSRYLVKRTGEKVFLECVQDMDHENMFWYRQDPGLGLRLIYFSYDVKMKEKGDIPEGYSVSREKKERFSLILESASTNQTSMYLCASSLAGSSYEQYFGPGTRLTVT.

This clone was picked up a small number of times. CDR3 DNA sequence: TGTGCCAGCAGTGACCGGGGTTTAGGCAATCAGCCCCAGCATTTT. As protein: CASSDRGLGNQPQHF. This sequence joins TRBV2 and TRBJ1-5, with D unclear. CDR1 and CDR2 from the germline V gene are SNHLY and FYNNEI. Trimming stripped 3 bases from V and 2 bases from J, with 11 bases between. This CDR3 region has 15 residues.

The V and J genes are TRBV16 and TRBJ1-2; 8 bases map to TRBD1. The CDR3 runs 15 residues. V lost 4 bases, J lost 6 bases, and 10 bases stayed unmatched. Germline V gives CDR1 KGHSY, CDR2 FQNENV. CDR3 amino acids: CASSPSHQGADGYTF. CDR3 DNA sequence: TGTGCCAGCAGCCCTAGTCACCAGGGGGCTGATGGCTACACCTTC.

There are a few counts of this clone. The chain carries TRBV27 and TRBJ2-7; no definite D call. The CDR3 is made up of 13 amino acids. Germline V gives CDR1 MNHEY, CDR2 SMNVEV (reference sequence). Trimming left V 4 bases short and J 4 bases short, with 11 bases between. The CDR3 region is CASSSLNPYEQYF. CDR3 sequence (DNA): TGTGCCAGCAGTTCTTTAAATCCGTACGAGCAGTACTTC.

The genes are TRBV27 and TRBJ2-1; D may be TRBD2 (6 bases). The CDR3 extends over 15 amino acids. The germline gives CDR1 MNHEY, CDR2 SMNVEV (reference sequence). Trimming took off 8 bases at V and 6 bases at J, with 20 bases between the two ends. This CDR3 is CASAWGDMEGNEQFF. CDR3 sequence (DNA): TGTGCCAGCGCCTGGGGGGATATGGAGGGCAATGAGCAGTTCTTC.

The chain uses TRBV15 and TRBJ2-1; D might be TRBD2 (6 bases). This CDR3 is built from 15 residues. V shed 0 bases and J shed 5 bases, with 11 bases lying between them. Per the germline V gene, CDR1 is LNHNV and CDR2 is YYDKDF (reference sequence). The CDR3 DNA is TGTGCCACCAGCAGAGAACGGGAGTATGACAATGAGCAGTTCTTC. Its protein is CATSREREYDNEQFF.

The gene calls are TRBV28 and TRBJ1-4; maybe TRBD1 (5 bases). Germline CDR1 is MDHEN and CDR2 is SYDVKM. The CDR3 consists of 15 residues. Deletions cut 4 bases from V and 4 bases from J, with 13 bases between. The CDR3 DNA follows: TGTGCCAGCAGTTATGGGGGGAGACGTAATGAAAAACTGTTTTTT. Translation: CASSYGGRRNEKLFF.

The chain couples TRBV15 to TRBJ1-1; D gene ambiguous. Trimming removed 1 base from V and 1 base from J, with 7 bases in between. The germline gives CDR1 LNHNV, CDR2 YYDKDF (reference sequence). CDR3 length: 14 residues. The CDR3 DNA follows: TGTGCCACCAGCAGAGGTAGTCCGAACACTGAAGCTTTCTTT. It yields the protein CATSRGSPNTEAFF. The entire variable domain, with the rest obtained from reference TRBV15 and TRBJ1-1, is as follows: DAMVIQNPRYQVTQFGKPVTLSCSQTLNHNVMYWYQQKSSQAPKLLFHYYDKDFNNEADTPDNFQSRRPNTSFCFLDIRSPGLGDTAMYLCATSRGSPNTEAFFGQGTRLTVV.

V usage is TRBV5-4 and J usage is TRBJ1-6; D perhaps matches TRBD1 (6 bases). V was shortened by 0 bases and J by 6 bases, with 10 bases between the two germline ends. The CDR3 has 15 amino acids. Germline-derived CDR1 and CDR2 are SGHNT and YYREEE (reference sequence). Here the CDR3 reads CASSLGPRGNSPLHF. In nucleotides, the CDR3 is TGTGCCAGCAGCTTGGGGCCCAGGGGTAATTCACCCCTCCACTTT.

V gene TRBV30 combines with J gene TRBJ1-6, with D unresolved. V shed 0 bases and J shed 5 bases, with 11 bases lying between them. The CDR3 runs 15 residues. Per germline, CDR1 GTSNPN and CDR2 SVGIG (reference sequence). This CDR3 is CAWSVTGRNNSPLHF. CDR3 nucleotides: TGTGCCTGGAGTGTTACGGGGAGGAATAATTCACCCCTCCACTTT.